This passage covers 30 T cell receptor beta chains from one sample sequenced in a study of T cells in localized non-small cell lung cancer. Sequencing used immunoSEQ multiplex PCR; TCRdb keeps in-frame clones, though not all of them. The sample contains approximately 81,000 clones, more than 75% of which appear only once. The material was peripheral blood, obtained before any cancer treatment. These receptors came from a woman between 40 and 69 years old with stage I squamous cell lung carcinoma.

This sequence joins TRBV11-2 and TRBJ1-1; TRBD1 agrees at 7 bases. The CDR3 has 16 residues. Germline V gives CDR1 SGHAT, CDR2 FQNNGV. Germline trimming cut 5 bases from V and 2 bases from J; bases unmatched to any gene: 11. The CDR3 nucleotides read TGTGCCAGCAGCCCAGGTATGGGACAGCTAAACACTGAAGCTTTCTTT. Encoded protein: CASSPGMGQLNTEAFF.

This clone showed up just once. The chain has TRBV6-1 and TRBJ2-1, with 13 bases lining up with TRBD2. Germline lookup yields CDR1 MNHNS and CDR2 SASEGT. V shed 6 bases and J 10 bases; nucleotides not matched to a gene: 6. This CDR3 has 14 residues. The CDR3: CASRLAGGPREQFF. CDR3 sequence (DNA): TGTGCCAGCAGACTAGCGGGGGGGCCTCGGGAGCAGTTCTTC.

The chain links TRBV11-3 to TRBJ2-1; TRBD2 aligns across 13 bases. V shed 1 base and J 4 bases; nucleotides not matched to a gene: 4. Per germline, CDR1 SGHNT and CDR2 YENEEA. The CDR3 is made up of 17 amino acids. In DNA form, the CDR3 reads TGTGCCAGCAGCTTAGGTGCGACTAGCGGGGGGTACAATGAGCAGTTCTTC. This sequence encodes CASSLGATSGGYNEQFF.

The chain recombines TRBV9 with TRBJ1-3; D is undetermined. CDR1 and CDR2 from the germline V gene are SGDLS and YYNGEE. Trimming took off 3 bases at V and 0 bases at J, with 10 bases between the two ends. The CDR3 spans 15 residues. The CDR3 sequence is CASSADSSSGNTIYF. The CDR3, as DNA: TGTGCCAGCAGCGCCGACTCAAGCTCTGGAAACACCATATATTTT.

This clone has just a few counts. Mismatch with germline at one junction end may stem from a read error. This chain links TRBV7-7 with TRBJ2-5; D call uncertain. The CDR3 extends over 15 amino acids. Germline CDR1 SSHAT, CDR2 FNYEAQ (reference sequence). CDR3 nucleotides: TGTGCTAGCAGCCTCTGGACCGGCAACCAAGAGACCCAGTACTTC. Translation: CASSLWTGNQETQYF. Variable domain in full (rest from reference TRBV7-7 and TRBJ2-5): GAGVSQSPRYKVTKRGQDVTLRCDPISSHATLYWYQQALGQGPEFLTYFNYEAQPDKSGLPSDRFSAERPEGSISTLTIQRTEQRDSAMYRCASSLWTGNQETQYFGPGTRLLVL.

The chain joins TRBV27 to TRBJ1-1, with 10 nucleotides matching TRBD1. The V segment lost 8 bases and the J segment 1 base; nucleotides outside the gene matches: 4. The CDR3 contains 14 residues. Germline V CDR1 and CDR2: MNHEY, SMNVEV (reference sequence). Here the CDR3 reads CASAWTGGNTEAFF. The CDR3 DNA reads TGTGCCAGCGCTTGGACAGGGGGGAACACTGAAGCTTTCTTT.

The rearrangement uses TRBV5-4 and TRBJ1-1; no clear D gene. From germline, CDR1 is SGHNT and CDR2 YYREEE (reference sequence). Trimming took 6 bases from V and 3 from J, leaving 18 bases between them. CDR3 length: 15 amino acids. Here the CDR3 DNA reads TGTGCCAGCACCCCGGGTTTCAACAGCGACACTGAAGCTTTCTTT. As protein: CASTPGFNSDTEAFF.

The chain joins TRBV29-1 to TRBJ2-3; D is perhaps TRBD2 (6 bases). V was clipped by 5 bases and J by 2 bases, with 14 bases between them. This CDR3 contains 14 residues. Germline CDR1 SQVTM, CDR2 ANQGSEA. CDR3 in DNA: TGCAGCGTTCTCCGGGACTTCAACACAGATACGCAGTATTTT. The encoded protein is CSVLRDFNTDTQYF.

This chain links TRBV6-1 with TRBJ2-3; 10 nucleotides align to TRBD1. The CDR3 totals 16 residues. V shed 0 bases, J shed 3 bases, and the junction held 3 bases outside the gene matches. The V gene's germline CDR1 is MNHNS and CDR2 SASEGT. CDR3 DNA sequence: TGTGCCAGCAGTGAAGCTAGGACAGGGGGAACAGATACGCAGTATTTT. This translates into CASSEARTGGTDTQYF.

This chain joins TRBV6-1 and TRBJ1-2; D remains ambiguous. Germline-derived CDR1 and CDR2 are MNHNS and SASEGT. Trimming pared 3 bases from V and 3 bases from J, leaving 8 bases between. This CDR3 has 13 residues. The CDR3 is CASSDRPHYGYTF. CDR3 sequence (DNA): TGTGCCAGCAGTGACAGACCTCACTATGGCTACACCTTC.

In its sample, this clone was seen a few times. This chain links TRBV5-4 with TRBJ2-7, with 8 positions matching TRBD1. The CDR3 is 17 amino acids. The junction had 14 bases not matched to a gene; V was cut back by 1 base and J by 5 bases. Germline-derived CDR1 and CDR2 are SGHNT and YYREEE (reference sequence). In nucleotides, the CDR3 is TGTGCCAGCAGCTTGTCCGCGGCACGGCAGGGGGCGAACGAGCAGTACTTC. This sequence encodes CASSLSAARQGANEQYF.

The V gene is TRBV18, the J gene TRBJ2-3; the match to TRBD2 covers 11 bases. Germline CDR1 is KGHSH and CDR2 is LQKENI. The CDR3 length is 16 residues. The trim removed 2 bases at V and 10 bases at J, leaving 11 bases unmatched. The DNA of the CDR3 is TGTGCCAGCTCACCAGGTGTGGCTAGCGGGGGGTTCGCGCAGTATTTT. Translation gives CASSPGVASGGFAQYF.

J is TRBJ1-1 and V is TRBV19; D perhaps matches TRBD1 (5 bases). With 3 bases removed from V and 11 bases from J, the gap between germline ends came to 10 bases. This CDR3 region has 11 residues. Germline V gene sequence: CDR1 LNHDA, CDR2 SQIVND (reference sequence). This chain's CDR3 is CASSILGDAFF. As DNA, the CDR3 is TGTGCCAGTAGTATCCTAGGGGATGCTTTCTTT.

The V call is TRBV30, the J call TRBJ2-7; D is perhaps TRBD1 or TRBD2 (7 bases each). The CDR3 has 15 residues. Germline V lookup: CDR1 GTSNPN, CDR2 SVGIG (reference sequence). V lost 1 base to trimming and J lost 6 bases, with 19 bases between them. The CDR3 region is CAWSGEGARHAEQYF. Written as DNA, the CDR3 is TGTGCCTGGAGTGGGGAGGGGGCGCGTCATGCCGAGCAGTACTTC.

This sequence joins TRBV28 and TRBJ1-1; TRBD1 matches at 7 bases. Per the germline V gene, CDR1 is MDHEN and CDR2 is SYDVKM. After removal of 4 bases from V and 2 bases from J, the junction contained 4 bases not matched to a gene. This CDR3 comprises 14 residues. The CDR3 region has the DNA TGTGCCAGCAGTTACCAGGGGGGTAACACTGAAGCTTTCTTT. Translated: CASSYQGGNTEAFF.

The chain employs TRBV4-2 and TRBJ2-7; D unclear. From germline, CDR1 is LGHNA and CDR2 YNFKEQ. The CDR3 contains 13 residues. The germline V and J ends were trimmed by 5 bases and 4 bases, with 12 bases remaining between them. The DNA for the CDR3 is TGTGCCAGCAGCTTGTCGCCGACATACGAGCAGTACTTC. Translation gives CASSLSPTYEQYF.

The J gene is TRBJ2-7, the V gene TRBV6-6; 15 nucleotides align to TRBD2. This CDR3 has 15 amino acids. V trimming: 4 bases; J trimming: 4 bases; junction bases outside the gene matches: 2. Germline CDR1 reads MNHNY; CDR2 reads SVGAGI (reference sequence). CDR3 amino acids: CASSSGTSGRYEQYF. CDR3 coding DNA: TGTGCCAGCAGTTCAGGGACTAGCGGGAGGTACGAGCAGTACTTC.

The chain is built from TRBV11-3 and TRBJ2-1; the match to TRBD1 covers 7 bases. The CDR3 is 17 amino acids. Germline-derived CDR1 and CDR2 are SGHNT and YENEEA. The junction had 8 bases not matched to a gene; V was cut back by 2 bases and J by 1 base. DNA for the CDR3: TGTGCCAGCAGCTTAAATGGACAGGTTCTTTCCTACAATGAGCAGTTCTTC. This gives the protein CASSLNGQVLSYNEQFF.

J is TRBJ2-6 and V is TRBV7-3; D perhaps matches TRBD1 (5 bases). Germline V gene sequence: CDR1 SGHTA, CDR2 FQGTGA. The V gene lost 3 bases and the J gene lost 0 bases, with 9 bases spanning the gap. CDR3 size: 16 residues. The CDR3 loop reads CASSLQGGSGANVLTF. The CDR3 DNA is TGTGCCAGCAGCTTGCAGGGCGGCTCTGGGGCCAACGTCCTGACTTTC.

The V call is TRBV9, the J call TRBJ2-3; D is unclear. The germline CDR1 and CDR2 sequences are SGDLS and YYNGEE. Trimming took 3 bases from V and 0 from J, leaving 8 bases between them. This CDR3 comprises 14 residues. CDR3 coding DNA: TGTGCCAGCAGCGACGGGTCTAGCACAGATACGCAGTATTTT. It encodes CASSDGSSTDTQYF. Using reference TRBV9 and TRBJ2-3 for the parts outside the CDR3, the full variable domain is DSGVTQTPKHLITATGQRVTLRCSPRSGDLSVYWYQQSLDQGLQFLIQYYNGEERAKGNILERFSAQQFPDLHSELNLSSLELGDSALYFCASSDGSSTDTQYFGPGTRLTVL.

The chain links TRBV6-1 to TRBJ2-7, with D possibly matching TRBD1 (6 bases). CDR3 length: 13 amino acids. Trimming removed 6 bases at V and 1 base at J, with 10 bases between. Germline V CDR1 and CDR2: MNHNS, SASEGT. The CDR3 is CASSSTGSYEQYF. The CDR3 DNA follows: TGTGCCAGCAGCAGCACAGGGTCCTACGAGCAGTACTTC.

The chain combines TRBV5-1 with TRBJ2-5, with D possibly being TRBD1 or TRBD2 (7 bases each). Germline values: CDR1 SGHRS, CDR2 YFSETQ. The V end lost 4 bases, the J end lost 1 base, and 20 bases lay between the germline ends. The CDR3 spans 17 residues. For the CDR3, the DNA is TGCGCCAGCAGCCTGAATGGCGGGGGACAGCTCCAAGAGACCCAGTACTTC. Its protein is CASSLNGGGQLQETQYF.

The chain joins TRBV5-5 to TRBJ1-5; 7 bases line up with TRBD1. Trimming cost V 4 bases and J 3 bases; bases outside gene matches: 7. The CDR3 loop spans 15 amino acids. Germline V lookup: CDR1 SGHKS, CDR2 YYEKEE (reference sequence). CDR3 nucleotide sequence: TGTGCCAGCAGCCCCTCGGGACAGAACAATCAGCCCCAGCATTTT. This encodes CASSPSGQNNQPQHF.

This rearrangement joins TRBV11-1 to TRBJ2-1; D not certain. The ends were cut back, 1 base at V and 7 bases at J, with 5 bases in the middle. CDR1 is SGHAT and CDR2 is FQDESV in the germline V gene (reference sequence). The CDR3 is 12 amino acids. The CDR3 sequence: CASSLEGNEQFF. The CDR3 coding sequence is TGTGCCAGCAGCTTAGAGGGAAATGAGCAGTTCTTC.

The CDR3 DNA is TGCGCCAGCAGCTTGGACAGCCTTAACTATGGCTACACCTTC. Protein product: CASSLDSLNYGYTF. The V call is TRBV5-1, the J call TRBJ1-2; unclear D gene. The CDR3 has 14 residues. Germline V gives CDR1 SGHRS, CDR2 YFSETQ. With 0 bases removed from V and 1 base from J, the gap between germline ends came to 7 bases.

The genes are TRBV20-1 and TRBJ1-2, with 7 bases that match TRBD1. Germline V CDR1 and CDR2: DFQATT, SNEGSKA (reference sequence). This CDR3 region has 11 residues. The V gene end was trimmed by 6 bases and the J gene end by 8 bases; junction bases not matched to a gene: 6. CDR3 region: CSAGRDRGYTF. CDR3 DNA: TGCAGTGCCGGCCGGGACAGAGGCTACACCTTC.

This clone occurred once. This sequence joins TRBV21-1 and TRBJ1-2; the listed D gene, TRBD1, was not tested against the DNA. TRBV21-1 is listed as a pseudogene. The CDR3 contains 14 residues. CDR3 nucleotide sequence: TGTGCCAGCAGCAAAGTACAGGTCTTCTATGGCTACACCTTC. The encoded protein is CASSKVQVFYGYTF.

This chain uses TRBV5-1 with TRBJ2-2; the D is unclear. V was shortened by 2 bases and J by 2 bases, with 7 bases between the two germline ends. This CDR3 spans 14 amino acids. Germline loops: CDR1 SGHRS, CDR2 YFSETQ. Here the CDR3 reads CASSFDPNTGELFF. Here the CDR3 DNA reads TGCGCCAGCAGCTTTGACCCAAACACCGGGGAGCTGTTTTTT.

CDR3 DNA sequence: TGTGCCAGCAGGGCAGGGTCAAGCAATCAGCCCCAGCATTTT. It yields the protein CASRAGSSNQPQHF. V gene TRBV5-5 combines with J gene TRBJ1-5; D is perhaps TRBD1 (5 bases). Germline V gene sequence: CDR1 SGHKS, CDR2 YYEKEE (reference sequence). V was trimmed by 5 bases and J by 1 base, leaving 10 bases between them. The CDR3 sequence is 14 residues long.

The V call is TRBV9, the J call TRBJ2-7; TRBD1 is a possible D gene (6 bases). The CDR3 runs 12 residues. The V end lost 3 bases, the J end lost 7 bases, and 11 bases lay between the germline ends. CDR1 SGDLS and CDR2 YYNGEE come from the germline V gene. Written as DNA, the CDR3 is TGTGCCAGCAGCGCCACGGACAGAGAGCAGTACTTC. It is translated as CASSATDREQYF.